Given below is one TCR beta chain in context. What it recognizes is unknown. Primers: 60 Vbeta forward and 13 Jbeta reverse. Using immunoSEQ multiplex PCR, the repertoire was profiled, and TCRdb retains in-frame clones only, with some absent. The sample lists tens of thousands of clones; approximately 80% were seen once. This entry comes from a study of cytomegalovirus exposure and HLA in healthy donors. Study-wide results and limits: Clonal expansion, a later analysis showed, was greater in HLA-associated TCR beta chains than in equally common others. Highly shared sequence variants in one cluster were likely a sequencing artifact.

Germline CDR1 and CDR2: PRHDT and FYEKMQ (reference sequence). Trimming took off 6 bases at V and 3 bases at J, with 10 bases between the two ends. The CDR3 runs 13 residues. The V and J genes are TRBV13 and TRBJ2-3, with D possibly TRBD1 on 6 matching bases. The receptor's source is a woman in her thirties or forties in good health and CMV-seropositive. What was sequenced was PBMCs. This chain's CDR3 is CASSPRGTDTQYF. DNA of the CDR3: TGTGCCAGCAGTCCAAGGGGGACAGATACGCAGTATTTT.